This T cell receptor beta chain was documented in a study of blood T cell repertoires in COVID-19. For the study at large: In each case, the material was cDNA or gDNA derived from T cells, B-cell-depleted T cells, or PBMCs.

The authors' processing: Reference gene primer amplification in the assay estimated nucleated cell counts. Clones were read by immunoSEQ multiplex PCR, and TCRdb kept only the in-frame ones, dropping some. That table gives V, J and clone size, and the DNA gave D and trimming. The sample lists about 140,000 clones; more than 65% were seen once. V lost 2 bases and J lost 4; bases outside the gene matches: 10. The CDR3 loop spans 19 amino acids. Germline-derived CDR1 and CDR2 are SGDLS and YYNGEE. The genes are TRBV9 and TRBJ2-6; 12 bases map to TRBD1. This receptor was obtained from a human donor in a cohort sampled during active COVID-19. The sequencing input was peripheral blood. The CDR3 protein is CASSVIPGQGAGGANVLTF. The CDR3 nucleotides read TGTGCCAGCAGCGTGATCCCGGGACAGGGGGCAGGAGGGGCCAACGTCCTGACTTTC.